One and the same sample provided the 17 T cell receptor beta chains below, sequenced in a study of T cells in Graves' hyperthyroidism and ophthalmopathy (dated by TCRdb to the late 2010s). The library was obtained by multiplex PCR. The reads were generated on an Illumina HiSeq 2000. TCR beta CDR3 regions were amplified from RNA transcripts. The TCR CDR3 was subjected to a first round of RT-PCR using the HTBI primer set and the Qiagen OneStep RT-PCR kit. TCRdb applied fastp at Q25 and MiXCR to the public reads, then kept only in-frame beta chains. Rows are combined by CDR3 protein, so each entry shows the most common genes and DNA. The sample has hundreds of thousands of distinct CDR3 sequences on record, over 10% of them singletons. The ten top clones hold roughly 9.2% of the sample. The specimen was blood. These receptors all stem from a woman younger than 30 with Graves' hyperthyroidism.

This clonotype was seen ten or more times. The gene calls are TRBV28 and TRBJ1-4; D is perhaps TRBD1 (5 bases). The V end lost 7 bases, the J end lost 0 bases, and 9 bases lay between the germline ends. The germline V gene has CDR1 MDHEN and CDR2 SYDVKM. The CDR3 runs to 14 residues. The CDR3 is CASTDSATNEKLFF. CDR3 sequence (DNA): TGTGCCAGCACCGACAGTGCAACTAATGAAAAACTGTTTTTT.

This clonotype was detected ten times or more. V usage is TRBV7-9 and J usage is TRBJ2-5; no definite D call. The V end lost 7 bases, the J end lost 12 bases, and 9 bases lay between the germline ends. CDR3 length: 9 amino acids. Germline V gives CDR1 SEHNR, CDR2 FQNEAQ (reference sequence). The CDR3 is CASTRPEYF. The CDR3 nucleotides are TGTGCCAGCACCCGACCGGAGTACTTC.

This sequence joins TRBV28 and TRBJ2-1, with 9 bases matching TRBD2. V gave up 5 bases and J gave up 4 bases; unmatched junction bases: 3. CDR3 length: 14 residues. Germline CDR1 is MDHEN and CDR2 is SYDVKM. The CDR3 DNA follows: TGTGCCAGCAGTATTAGCGGGGGTTACAATGAGCAGTTCTTC. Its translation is CASSISGGYNEQFF.

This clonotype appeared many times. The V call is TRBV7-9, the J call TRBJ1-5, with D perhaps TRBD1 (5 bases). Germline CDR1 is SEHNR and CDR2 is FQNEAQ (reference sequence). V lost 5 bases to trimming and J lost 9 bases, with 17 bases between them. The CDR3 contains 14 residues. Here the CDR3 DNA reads TGTGCCAGCAGCCCGGACACTAGTTTAATGCCCCAGCATTTT. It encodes CASSPDTSLMPQHF. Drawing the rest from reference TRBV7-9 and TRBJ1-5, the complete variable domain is DTGVSQNPRHKITKRGQNVTFRCDPISEHNRLYWYRQTLGQGPEFLTYFQNEAQLEKSRLLSDRFSAERPKGSFSTLEIQRTEQGDSAMYLCASSPDTSLMPQHFGDGTRLSIL.

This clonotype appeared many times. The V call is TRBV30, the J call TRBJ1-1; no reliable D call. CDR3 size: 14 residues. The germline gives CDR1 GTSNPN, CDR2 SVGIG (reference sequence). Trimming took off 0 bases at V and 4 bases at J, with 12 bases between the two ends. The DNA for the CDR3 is TGTGCCTGGAGTGTATCCTCGGGTCGCACTGAAGCTTTCTTT. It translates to CAWSVSSGRTEAFF.

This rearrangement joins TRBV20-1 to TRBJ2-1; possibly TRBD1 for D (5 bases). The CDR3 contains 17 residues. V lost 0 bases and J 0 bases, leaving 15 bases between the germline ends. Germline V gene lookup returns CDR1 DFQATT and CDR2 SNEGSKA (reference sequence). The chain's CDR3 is CSARDLEGVSSYNEQFF. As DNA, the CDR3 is TGCAGTGCTAGAGATCTGGAAGGGGTGAGCTCCTACAATGAGCAGTTCTTC.

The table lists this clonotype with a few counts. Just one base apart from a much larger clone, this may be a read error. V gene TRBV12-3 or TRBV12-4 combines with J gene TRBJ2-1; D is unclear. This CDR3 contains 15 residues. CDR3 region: CASSQVASSYNEQSF. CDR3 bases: TGTGCCAGCAGTCAGGTTGCGAGCTCCTACAATGAGCAGTCCTTC.

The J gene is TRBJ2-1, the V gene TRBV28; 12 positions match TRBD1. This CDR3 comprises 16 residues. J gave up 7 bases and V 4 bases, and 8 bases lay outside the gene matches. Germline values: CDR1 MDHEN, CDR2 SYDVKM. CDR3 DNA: TGTGCCAGCAGTTCTTCCGGGACAGGGGGCTTGAATGAGCAGTTCTTC. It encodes CASSSSGTGGLNEQFF.

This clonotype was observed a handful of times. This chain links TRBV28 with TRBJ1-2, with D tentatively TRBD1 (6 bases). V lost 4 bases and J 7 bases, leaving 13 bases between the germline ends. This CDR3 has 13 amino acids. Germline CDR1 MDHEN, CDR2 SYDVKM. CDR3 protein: CASSSGGAVGYTF. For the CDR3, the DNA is TGTGCCAGCAGTTCTGGGGGCGCGGTTGGCTACACCTTC.

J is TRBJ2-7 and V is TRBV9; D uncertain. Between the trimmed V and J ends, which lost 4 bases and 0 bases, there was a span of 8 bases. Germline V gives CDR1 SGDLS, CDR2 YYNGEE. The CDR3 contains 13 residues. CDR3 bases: TGTGCCAGCAGCCCGCAGGCCTCCTACGAGCAGTACTTC. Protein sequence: CASSPQASYEQYF.

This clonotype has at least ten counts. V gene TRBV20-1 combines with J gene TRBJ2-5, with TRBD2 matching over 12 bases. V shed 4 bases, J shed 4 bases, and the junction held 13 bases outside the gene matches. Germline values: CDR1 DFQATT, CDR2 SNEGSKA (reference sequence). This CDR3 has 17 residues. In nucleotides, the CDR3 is TGCAGTGCTAAACCGTGGACTAGCGGGATATTTTCAGAGACCCAGTACTTC. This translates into CSAKPWTSGIFSETQYF.

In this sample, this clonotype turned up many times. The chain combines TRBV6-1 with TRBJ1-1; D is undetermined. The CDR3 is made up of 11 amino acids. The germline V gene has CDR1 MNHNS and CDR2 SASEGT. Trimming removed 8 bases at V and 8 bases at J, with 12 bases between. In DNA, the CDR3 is TGTGCCAGCGAAGTCGGGCTAGAAGCTTTCTTT. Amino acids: CASEVGLEAFF.

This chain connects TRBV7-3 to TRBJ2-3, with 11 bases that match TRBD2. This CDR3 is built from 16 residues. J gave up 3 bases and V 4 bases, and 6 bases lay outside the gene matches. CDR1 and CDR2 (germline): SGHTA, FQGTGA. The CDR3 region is CASSSSSGGPTDTQYF. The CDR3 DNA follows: TGTGCCAGCAGCTCCTCTAGCGGGGGGCCAACAGATACGCAGTATTTT.

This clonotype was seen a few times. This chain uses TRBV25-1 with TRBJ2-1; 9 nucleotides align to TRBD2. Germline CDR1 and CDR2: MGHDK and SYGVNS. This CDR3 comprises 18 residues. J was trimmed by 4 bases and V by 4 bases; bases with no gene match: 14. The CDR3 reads CASSAPPGAGGVYNEQFF. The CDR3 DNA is TGTGCCAGCAGTGCCCCCCCAGGGGCGGGAGGGGTATACAATGAGCAGTTCTTC.

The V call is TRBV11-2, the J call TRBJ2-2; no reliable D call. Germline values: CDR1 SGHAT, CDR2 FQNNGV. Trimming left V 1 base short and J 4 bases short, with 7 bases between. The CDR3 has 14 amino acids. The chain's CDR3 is CASSLGGFTGELFF. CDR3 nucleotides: TGTGCCAGCAGCTTAGGAGGATTCACCGGGGAGCTGTTTTTT.

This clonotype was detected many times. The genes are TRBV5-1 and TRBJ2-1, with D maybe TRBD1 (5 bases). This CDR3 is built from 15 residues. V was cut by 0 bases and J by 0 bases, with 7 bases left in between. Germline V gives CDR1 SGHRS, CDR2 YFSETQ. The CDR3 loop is CASSLDRSSYNEQFF. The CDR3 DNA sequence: TGCGCCAGCAGCTTGGACAGGAGCTCCTACAATGAGCAGTTCTTC.

The CDR3 loop is CASSLTRVGQYF. In DNA form, the CDR3 reads TGTGCCAGCAGCTTGACTCGGGTCGGGCAGTACTTC. The chain links TRBV11-2 to TRBJ2-7; D gene ambiguous. V was trimmed by 3 bases and J by 9 bases, leaving 12 bases between them. CDR3 length: 12 amino acids. Germline CDR1 is SGHAT and CDR2 is FQNNGV.